A single T cell receptor beta chain is shown here with its context. Its antigen is as yet unknown. The CDR3 is 15 residues long. Per germline, CDR1 SEHNR and CDR2 FQNEAQ (reference sequence). With 1 base removed from V and 4 bases from J, the gap between germline ends came to 13 bases. 5'RACE with constant-segment primers yielded barcoded, UMI-tagged TCR alpha and TCR beta cDNA libraries. One entry per CDR3 protein, called by TCRdb with MiXCR from the 5' RACE reads. The sample has around 200,000 distinct CDR3 sequences; roughly a fifth are singletons. The data were obtained in a study of T-cell memory formation after mild COVID-19. Study context: TCR clusters showed largely donor specificity. Study-wide points: Contracting clones from day 15 to 85 showed balanced CD4/CD8; later expanders favored CD4+. Pre-infection memory carried some responding clones, suggesting that cross-reactive memory joined.

This TCR was recovered from an adult woman who had mild COVID-19 (a few samples of this study predate the infection). Cell type and time point are not known. This chain uses TRBV7-9 with TRBJ1-2; D remains unclear. Sequencing was carried out using PBMCs or a T cell subset sorted from them (not recorded which). The CDR3 nucleotides read TGTGCCAGCAGCTTAGGTCGGCAGCCTTCCTATGGCTACACCTTC. As protein: CASSLGRQPSYGYTF.